This T cell receptor (beta chain) comes out of a study of CD8+ T cells in alopecia areata. Whole-study findings and limits: Alopecia totalis/universalis scalp especially showed more expanded CD8+ clones than normal scalp.

Separation by sorting yielded CD4+ and CD8+ T cells from PBMCs. Remarks on this clone: Antigen: not known.

The germline V gene has CDR1 LGHNA and CDR2 YSLEER. V was cut by 1 base and J by 6 bases, with 8 bases left in between. CDR3 length: 13 residues. cDNA serving as the sequencing template came from extracted, reverse transcribed RNA. The assay was immunoSEQ multiplex PCR, and TCRdb's table has in-frame clones only and misses some. The profile shows 30,000 to 35,000 clones, approximately 52% of them singletons. The receptor's source is a human donor with alopecia areata. The material sequenced was NKG2D-high CD8+ T cells sorted from blood. The chain uses TRBV4-3 and TRBJ2-3; D may be TRBD1 (6 bases). CDR3 coding DNA: TGCGCCAGCAGCCAAGTGAGGGGGGATACGCAGTATTTT. Translating it yields CASSQVRGDTQYF.